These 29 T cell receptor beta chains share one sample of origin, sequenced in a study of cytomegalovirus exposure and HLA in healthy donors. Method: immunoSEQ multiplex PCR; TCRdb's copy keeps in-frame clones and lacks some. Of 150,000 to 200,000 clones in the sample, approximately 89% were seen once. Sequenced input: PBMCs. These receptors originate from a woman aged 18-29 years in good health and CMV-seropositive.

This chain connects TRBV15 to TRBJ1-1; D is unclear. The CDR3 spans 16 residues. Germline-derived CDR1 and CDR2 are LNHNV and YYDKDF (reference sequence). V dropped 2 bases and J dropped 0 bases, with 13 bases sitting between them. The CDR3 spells CATSRLPTGMNTEAFF. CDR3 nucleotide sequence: TGTGCCACCAGCAGATTGCCAACGGGGATGAACACTGAAGCTTTCTTT.

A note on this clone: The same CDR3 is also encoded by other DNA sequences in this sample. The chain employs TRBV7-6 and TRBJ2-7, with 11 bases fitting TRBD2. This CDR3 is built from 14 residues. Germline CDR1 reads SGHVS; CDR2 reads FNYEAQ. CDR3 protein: CASSGLAGGYEQYF. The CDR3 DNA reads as TGTGCGTCAAGCGGACTAGCGGGCGGCTACGAGCAGTACTTC.

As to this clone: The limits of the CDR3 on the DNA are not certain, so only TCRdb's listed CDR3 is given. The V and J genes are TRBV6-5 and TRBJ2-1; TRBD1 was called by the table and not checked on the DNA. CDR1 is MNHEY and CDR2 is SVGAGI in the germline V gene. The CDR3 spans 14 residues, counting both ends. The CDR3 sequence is CASSSSGTYNEQFF.

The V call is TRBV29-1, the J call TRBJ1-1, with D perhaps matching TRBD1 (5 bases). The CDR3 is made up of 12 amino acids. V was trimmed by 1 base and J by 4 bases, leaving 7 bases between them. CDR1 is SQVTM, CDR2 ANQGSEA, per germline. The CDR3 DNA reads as TGCAGCGTTGAAGGGGGGGGCACTGAAGCTTTCTTT. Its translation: CSVEGGGTEAFF.

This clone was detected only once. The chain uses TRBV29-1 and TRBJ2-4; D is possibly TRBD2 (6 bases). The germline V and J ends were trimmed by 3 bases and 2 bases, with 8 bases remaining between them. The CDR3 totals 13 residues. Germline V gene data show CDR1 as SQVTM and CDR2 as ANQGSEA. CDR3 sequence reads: CSVDGGSKNIQYF. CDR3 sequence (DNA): TGCAGCGTTGATGGGGGGTCCAAAAACATTCAGTACTTC.

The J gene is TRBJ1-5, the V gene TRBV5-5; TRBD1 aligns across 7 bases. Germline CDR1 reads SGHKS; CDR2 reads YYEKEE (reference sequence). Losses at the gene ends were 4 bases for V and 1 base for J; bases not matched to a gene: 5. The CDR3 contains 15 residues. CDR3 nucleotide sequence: TGTGCCAGCAGCGGGACAGAGACCAGCAATCAGCCCCAGCATTTT. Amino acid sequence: CASSGTETSNQPQHF. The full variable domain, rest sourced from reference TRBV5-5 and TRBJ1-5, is DAGVTQSPTHLIKTRGQQVTLRCSPISGHKSVSWYQQVLGQGPQFIFQYYEKEERGRGNFPDRFSARQFPNYSSELNVNALLLGDSALYLCASSGTETSNQPQHFGDGTRLSIL.

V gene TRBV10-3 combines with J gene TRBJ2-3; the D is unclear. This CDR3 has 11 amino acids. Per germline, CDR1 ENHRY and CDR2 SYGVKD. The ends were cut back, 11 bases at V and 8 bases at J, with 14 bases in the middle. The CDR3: CASLAEGTQYF. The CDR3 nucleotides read TGTGCCTCCCTTGCGGAAGGTACGCAGTATTTT.

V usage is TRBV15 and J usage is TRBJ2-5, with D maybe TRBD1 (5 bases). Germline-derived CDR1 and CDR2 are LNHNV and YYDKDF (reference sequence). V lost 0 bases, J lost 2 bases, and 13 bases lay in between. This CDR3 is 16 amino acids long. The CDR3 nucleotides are TGTGCCACCAGCAGAGACGTCCGGACAAATCAAGAGACCCAGTACTTC. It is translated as CATSRDVRTNQETQYF.

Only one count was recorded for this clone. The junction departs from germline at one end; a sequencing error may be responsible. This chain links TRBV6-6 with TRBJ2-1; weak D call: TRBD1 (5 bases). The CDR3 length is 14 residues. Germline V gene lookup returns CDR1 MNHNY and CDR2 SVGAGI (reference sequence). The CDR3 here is CAVRQSLSYNEQFF. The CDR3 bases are TGCGCCGTCCGACAGTCTCTCTCCTACAATGAGCAGTTCTTC.

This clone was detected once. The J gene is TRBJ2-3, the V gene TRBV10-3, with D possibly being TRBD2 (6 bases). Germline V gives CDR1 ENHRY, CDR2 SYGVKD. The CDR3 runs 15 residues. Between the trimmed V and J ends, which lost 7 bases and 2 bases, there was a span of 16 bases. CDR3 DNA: TGTGCCATCACCGAAGACGGAGGGTTCACAGATACGCAGTATTTT. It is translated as CAITEDGGFTDTQYF.

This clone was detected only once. DNA for the CDR3: TGTGCCAGCAGCCCTGTTGGAAACACCATATATTTT. Protein product: CASSPVGNTIYF. The chain joins TRBV7-9 to TRBJ1-3; D is unresolved. The CDR3 runs to 12 residues. Germline loops: CDR1 SEHNR, CDR2 FQNEAQ (reference sequence). V shed 5 bases and J shed 3 bases, with 5 bases lying between them.

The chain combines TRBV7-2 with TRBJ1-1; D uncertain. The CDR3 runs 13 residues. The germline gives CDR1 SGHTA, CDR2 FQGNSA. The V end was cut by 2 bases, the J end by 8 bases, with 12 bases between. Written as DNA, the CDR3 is TGTGCCAGCAGCTTAACCCTCGGTATGGAAGCTTTCTTT. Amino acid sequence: CASSLTLGMEAFF.

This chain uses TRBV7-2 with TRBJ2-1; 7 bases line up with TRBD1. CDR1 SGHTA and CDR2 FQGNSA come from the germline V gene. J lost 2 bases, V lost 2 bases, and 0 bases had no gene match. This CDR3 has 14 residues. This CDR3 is CASSLQGAYNEQFF. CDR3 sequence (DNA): TGTGCCAGCAGCTTACAGGGGGCCTACAATGAGCAGTTCTTC.

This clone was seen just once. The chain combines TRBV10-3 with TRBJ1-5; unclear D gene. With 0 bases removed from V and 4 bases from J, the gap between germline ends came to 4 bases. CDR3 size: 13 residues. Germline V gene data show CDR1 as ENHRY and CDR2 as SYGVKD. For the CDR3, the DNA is TGTGCCATCAGTGAGTCCCAAAATCAGCCCCAGCATTTT. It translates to CAISESQNQPQHF.

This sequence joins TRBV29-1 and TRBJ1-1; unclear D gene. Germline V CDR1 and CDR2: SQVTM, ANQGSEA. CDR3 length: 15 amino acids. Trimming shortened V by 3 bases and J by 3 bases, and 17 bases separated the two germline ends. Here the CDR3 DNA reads TGCAGCGTTGAGGTGAGGCGGCAGATTGACACTGAAGCTTTCTTT. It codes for CSVEVRRQIDTEAFF.

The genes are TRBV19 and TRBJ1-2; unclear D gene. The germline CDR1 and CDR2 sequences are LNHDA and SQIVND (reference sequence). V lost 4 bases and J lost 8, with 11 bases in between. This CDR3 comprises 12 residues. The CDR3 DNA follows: TGTGCCAGTAGTAGGAGCAAGAGCGGCTACACCTTC. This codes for CASSRSKSGYTF. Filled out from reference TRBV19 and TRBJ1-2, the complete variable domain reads DGGITQSPKYLFRKEGQNVTLSCEQNLNHDAMYWYRQDPGQGLRLIYYSQIVNDFQKGDIAEGYSVSREKKESFPLTVTSAQKNPTAFYLCASSRSKSGYTFGSGTRLTVV.

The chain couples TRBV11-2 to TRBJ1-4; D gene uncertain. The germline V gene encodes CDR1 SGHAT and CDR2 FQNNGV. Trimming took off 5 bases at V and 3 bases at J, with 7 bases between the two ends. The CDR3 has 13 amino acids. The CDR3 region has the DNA TGTGCCAGCAGCCTAATTTCTAATGAAAAACTGTTTTTT. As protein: CASSLISNEKLFF.

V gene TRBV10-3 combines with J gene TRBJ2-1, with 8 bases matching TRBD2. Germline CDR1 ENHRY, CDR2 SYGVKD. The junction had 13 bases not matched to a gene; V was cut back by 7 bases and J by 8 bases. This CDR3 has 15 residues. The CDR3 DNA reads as TGTGCCATCATGGCAAGCGGGAGCGAGATTGATGAGCAGTTCTTC. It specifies CAIMASGSEIDEQFF.

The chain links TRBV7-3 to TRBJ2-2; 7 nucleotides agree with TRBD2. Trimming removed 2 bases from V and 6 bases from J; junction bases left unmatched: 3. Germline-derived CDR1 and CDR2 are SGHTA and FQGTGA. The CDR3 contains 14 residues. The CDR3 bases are TGTGCCAGCAGCTTACCCAGCGGGGCCGGGGAGCTGTTTTTT. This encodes CASSLPSGAGELFF.

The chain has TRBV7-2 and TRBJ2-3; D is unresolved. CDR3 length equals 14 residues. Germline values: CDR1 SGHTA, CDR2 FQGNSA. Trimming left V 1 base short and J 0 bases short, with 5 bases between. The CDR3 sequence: CASSLGLSTDTQYF. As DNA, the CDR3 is TGTGCCAGCAGCTTAGGTCTTAGCACAGATACGCAGTATTTT. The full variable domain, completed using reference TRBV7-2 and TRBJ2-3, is GAGVSQSPSNKVTEKGKDVELRCDPISGHTALYWYRQSLGQGLEFLIYFQGNSAPDKSGLPSDRFSAERTGGSVSTLTIQRTQQEDSAVYLCASSLGLSTDTQYFGPGTRLTVL.

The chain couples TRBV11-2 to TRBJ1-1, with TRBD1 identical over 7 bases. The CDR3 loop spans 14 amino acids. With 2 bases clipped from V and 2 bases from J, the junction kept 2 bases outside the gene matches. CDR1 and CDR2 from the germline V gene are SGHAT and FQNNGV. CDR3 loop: CASSLRQGNTEAFF. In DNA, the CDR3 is TGTGCCAGCAGCTTAAGACAGGGCAACACTGAAGCTTTCTTT.

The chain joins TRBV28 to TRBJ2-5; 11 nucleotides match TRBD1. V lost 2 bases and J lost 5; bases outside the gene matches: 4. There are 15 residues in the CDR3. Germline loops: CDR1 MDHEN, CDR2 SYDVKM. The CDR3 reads CASSLLDRGRETQYF. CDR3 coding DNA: TGTGCCAGCAGTTTACTGGACAGGGGGCGGGAGACCCAGTACTTC.

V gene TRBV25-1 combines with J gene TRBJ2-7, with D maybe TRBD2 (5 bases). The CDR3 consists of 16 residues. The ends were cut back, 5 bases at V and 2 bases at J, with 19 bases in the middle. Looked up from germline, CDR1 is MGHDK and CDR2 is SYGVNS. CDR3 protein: CASSPPRVGDAYEQYF. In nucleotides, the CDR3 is TGTGCCAGCAGTCCCCCTCGGGTGGGAGACGCCTACGAGCAGTACTTC.

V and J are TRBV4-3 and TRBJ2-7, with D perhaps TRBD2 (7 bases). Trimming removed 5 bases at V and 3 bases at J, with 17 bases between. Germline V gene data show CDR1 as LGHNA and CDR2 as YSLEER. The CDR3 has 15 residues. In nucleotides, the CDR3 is TGCGCCAGCAGCGTCGAGGAAGGGGGGGGCTACGAGCAGTACTTC. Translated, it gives CASSVEEGGGYEQYF.

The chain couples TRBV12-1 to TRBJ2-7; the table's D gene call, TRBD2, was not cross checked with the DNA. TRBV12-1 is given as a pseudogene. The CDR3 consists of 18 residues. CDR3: CASSLPFPTSGSSYEQYF. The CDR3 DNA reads TGTGCCAGCAGCCTCCCCTTCCCGACTAGCGGGAGCTCCTACGAGCAGTACTTC.

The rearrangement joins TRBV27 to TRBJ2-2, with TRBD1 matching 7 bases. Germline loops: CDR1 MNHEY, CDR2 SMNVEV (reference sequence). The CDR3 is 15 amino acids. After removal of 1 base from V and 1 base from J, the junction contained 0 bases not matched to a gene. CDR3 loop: CASSLWTGNTGELFF. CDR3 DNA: TGTGCCAGCAGTTTATGGACAGGGAACACCGGGGAGCTGTTTTTT.

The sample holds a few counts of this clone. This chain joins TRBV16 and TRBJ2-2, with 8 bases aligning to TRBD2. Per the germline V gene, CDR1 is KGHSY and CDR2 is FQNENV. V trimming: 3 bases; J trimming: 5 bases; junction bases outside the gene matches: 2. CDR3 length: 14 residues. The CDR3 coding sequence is TGTGCCAGCAGCCACGTAGCGGGGACCGGGGAGCTGTTTTTT. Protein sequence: CASSHVAGTGELFF.

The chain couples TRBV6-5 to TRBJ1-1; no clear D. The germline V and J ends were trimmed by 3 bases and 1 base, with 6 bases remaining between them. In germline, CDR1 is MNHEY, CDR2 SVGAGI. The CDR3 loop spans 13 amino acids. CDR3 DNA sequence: TGTGCCAGCAGTTATTCAGAGAACACTGAAGCTTTCTTT. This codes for CASSYSENTEAFF.

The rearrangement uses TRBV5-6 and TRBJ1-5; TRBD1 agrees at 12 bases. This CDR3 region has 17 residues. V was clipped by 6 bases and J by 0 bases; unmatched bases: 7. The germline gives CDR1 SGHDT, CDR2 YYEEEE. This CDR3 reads CASNRDRGLLSNQPQHF. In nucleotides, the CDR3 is TGTGCCAGCAACCGGGACAGGGGGCTTCTTAGCAATCAGCCCCAGCATTTT.